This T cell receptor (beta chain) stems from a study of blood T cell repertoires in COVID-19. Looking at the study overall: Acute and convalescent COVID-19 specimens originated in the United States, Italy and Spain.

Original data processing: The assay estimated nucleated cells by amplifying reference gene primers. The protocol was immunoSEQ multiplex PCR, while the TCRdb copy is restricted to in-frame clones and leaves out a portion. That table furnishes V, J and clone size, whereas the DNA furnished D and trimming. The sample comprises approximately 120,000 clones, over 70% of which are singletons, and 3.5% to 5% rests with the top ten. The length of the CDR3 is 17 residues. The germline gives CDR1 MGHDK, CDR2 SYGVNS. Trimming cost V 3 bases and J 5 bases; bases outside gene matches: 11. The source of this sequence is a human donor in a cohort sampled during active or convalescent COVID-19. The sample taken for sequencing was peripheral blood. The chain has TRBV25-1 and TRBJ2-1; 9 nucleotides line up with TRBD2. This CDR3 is CASSDGPLAGKNNEQFF. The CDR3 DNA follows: TGTGCCAGCAGTGATGGTCCTCTAGCGGGGAAGAACAATGAGCAGTTCTTC.